A selection of T cell receptor beta chains follows, all from one sample in a study of human T cells and chemical hapten exposure. TCRdb re-called the RACE reads with MiXCR, one entry per CDR3 protein. The data contain about 170,000 distinct CDR3 sequences, 28% of them singletons. Sequenced here: whole blood, sampled in connection with sensitization to the hapten diphenylcyclopropenone (DPC). The receptors here all came from a woman aged 18-29 years with alopecia areata. Some clones in this sample may be carry-over from other donors' samples. Both conserved end residues are part of each CDR3. D genes are given only for firm matches. The listing skips clone size in some rows; elsewhere it reads once, few, many or a size class.

>TRBJ2-3|NA|TRBV11-3|NA
CASSFSSDTQYF
TGTGCCAGCAGCTTCAGTTCAGATACGCAGTATTTT
>TRBJ1-1|NA|TRBV6-2/TRBV6-3|NA
CASSYSRGRGVTEAFF
TGTGCCAGCAGTTACTCCAGGGGACGAGGGGTCACTGAAGCTTTCTTT
>TRBJ2-4|TRBD1|TRBV20-1|NA
CSATGTGRAKNIQYF
TGCAGTGCCACCGGGACAGGGAGAGCCAAAAACATTCAGTACTTC
>TRBJ2-3|NA|TRBV9|few
CASSVEKDTQYF
TGTGCCAGCAGCGTTGAAAAAGATACGCAGTATTTT
>TRBJ2-1|TRBD2|TRBV5-1|once
CASSPGLAGGQEQFF
TGCGCCAGCAGCCCAGGACTAGCGGGGGGGCAAGAGCAGTTCTTC
>TRBJ1-1|NA|TRBV14|NA
CASSQGLGVGTEAFF
TGTGCCAGCAGCCAAGGTTTGGGCGTGGGTACTGAAGCTTTCTTT
>TRBJ1-1|NA|TRBV5-1|NA
CASSRGQVQGNTEAFF
TGCGCCAGCAGCAGAGGACAAGTTCAGGGAAACACTGAAGCTTTCTTT
>TRBJ2-1|NA|TRBV29-1|few
CSVDPRNYNEQFF
TGCAGCGTTGACCCGCGGAACTACAATGAGCAGTTCTTC
>TRBJ2-5|NA|TRBV7-9|many
CASSHSSTEKETQYF
TGTGCCAGCAGCCATTCCAGCACGGAGAAAGAGACCCAGTACTTC
>TRBJ2-5|TRBD2|TRBV5-1|few
CASSTLAGQETQYF
TGCGCCAGCAGCACCCTAGCGGGGCAAGAGACCCAGTACTTC
>TRBJ2-3|NA|TRBV29-1|few
CSVVVGGITDTQYF
TGCAGCGTTGTGGTAGGGGGAATAACAGATACGCAGTATTTT
>TRBJ2-7|TRBD2|TRBV29-1|NA
CSVETSGSRYEQYF
TGCAGCGTTGAAACTAGCGGGAGTCGGTACGAGCAGTACTTC
>TRBJ1-2|TRBD1|TRBV20-1|few
CSARTRPSDRLSTNYGYTF
TGCAGTGCTAGAACTAGGCCCTCGGACAGGCTTTCGACCAACTATGGCTACACCTTC
>TRBJ2-6|NA|TRBV18|few
CASSPPVGGSGANVLTF
TGTGCCAGCTCACCACCGGTCGGGGGATCTGGGGCCAACGTCCTGACTTTC
>TRBJ2-7|NA|TRBV20-1|NA
CSARPADHEQYF
TGCAGTGCTAGGCCCGCAGACCACGAGCAGTACTTC
>TRBJ1-2|NA|TRBV6-5|NA
CASSYQGGYTF
TGTGCCAGCAGTTATCAAGGCGGCTACACCTTC
>TRBJ2-6|NA|TRBV4-1|many
CASSQEGWGSGANVLTF
TGCGCCAGCAGCCAAGAAGGCTGGGGCTCTGGGGCCAACGTCCTGACTTTC
>TRBJ2-7|TRBD1|TRBV2|NA
CASIDRVTYEQYF
TGTGCCAGCATTGACAGGGTTACCTACGAGCAGTACTTC
>TRBJ2-2|TRBD2|TRBV29-1|few
CSVEGSGRVAGELFF
TGCAGCGTTGAGGGTAGCGGGAGGGTGGCCGGGGAGCTGTTTTTT
>TRBJ2-3|NA|TRBV2|NA
CASRGSPDTQYF
TGTGCCAGCAGAGGTTCCCCAGATACGCAGTATTTT
>TRBJ1-1|NA|TRBV29-1|few
CSVVKANTEAFF
TGCAGCGTTGTTAAGGCGAACACTGAAGCTTTCTTT
>TRBJ2-1|TRBD2|TRBV29-1|NA
CSVHGTSGTLQFF
TGCAGCGTTCACGGGACTAGCGGGACTTTACAGTTCTTC
>TRBJ2-7|NA|TRBV11-2|NA
CASKPSVRDGTYEQYF
TGTGCCAGCAAACCCTCCGTCCGGGACGGTACCTACGAGCAGTACTTC
>TRBJ2-3|TRBD2|TRBV3-1|few
CASSPYGTSRQQYF
TGTGCCAGCAGCCCATACGGGACTAGTAGGCAGCAGTATTTT
>TRBJ2-7|NA|TRBV6-2/TRBV6-3|few
CASSYSFGDTSYEQYF
TGTGCCAGCAGTTACTCTTTCGGGGACACCTCCTACGAGCAGTACTTC